This T cell receptor beta chain emerged from a study of control samples from healthy donors and cancer patients (dated by TCRdb to about 2020). About this clone itself: Its antigen specificity is not known. No quality values exist for individual bases; no much larger clone is one base distant.

The library came from the immunoSEQ multiplex PCR assay. TCRdb took over this immuneACCESS table, retaining in-frame rearrangements with V and J assigned. Such tables are incomplete; in checked studies, under half of the missing clones stem from an unresolved V gene, and the remainder is unexplained. This sample gives about 120,000 clones in total; about nine tenths of them show up just once. The ten largest clones capture around 3.4% of the sample. The germline V gene (reference sequence) supplies CDR1 LGHDT and CDR2 YNNKEL. Including the terminal cysteine and phenylalanine, the CDR3 comprises 13 residues. The DNA shown is the 39-base CDR3, in frame from base 1. The junction shows trimming of 0 bases on V and 7 bases on J, plus 6 bases between the germline ends.

This sequence was found in a man between 40 and 49 years old in good health. The sample comprised blood. The chain is encoded by TRBV3-1 (or the pseudogene TRBV3-2) joined to TRBJ1-4, with no confidently assigned D gene. The CDR3 in this case is CASSQEFGEKLFF. The DNA is as follows: TGTGCCAGCAGCCAAGAGTTCGGTGAAAAACTGTTTTTT.